Listed here are 26 T cell receptor beta chains from one sample, sequenced in a study of T cell responses to AZD1222 COVID-19 vaccine. Assay used: immunoSEQ multiplex PCR; TCRdb lists only in-frame clones, some missing. The profile shows 95,000 to 120,000 clones, about 91% of them singletons. The sample here was peripheral blood, taken 28 days after the second AZD1222 dose. These receptors all stem from an adult who received the AZD1222 COVID-19 vaccine.

The chain carries TRBV2 and TRBJ2-7; possible D gene TRBD1, 6 bases. Trimming removed 0 bases from V and 4 bases from J, with 19 bases in between. Germline V CDR1 and CDR2: SNHLY, FYNNEI. The CDR3 is made up of 17 amino acids. The CDR3 loop is CASSEADHSGRGYEQYF. The CDR3 DNA reads as TGTGCCAGCAGTGAAGCGGACCACTCCGGTAGGGGGTACGAGCAGTACTTC.

V and J are TRBV6-6 and TRBJ2-2; D might be TRBD1 (6 bases). V was clipped by 6 bases and J by 2 bases, with 13 bases between them. Per germline, CDR1 MNHNY and CDR2 SVGAGI (reference sequence). The CDR3 has 15 residues. CDR3 amino acids: CASSTGPGNTGELFF. The CDR3, as DNA: TGTGCCAGCAGCACAGGGCCCGGAAACACCGGGGAGCTGTTTTTT.

This clone was found a few times. The gene calls are TRBV28 and TRBJ1-2; TRBD1 agrees at 7 bases. CDR1 is MDHEN and CDR2 is SYDVKM in the germline V gene. The CDR3 has 14 amino acids. J lost 6 bases, V lost 6 bases, and 10 bases had no gene match. The CDR3 DNA follows: TGTGCCAGCAGCTATATCACAGGGGTGGATGGCTACACCTTC. Protein product: CASSYITGVDGYTF.

Here the CDR3 DNA reads TGCGCCAGCAGCTTACAGGGGGAGGGCAATCAGCCCCAGCATTTT. It is translated as CASSLQGEGNQPQHF. The V and J genes are TRBV5-1 and TRBJ1-5; 8 nucleotides line up with TRBD1. J was trimmed by 2 bases and V by 2 bases; bases with no gene match: 3. Germline values: CDR1 SGHRS, CDR2 YFSETQ. The CDR3 loop spans 15 amino acids.

The V call is TRBV2, the J call TRBJ1-1, with D possibly matching TRBD1 (5 bases). CDR3 size: 14 residues. The germline V gene has CDR1 SNHLY and CDR2 FYNNEI. Trimming cost V 2 bases and J 0 bases, with 7 bases left between them. CDR3 bases: TGTGCCAGCAGTGAACAGGGTCTGAACACTGAAGCTTTCTTT. Amino acid sequence: CASSEQGLNTEAFF. Filled out from reference TRBV2 and TRBJ1-1, the complete variable domain reads EPEVTQTPSHQVTQMGQEVILRCVPISNHLYFYWYRQILGQKVEFLVSFYNNEISEKSEIFDDQFSVERPDGSNFTLKIRSTKLEDSAMYFCASSEQGLNTEAFFGQGTRLTVV.

This clone has only one observation. J is TRBJ1-2 and V is TRBV5-1; perhaps TRBD1 as D (5 bases). The CDR3 spans 17 residues. Per germline, CDR1 SGHRS and CDR2 YFSETQ. The ends were cut back, 5 bases at V and 4 bases at J, with 24 bases in the middle. The CDR3 nucleotides read TGCGCCAGCAGTCCAACTTATACAGGACCCGGCGGCTATGGCTACACCTTC. The encoded protein is CASSPTYTGPGGYGYTF.

This clone was counted a few times. The chain uses TRBV28 and TRBJ2-3; 9 bases line up with TRBD2. Germline V CDR1 and CDR2: MDHEN, SYDVKM. This CDR3 comprises 16 residues. J gave up 0 bases and V 5 bases, and 6 bases lay outside the gene matches. CDR3 amino acids: CASSQSGGTSTDTQYF. CDR3 in DNA: TGTGCCAGCAGTCAAAGCGGGGGGACTAGCACAGATACGCAGTATTTT.

The chain has TRBV5-6 and TRBJ1-3; tentatively, D is TRBD1 (6 bases). Germline CDR1 and CDR2: SGHDT and YYEEEE. The CDR3 sequence is 17 residues long. The ends were cut back, 2 bases at V and 0 bases at J, with 15 bases in the middle. The CDR3 reads CASSFRTTGTSGNTIYF. The DNA of the CDR3 is TGTGCCAGCAGCTTTCGGACCACAGGGACCTCTGGAAACACCATATATTTT. The entire variable domain, with the rest obtained from reference TRBV5-6 and TRBJ1-3, is as follows: DAGVTQSPTHLIKTRGQQVTLRCSPKSGHDTVSWYQQALGQGPQFIFQYYEEEERQRGNFPDRFSGHQFPNYSSELNVNALLLGDSALYLCASSFRTTGTSGNTIYFGEGSWLTVV.

CDR3 nucleotide sequence: TGTGCCAGCAGCCCCGACAGGGGTAATGAAAAACTGTTTTTT. Translation gives CASSPDRGNEKLFF. The rearrangement links TRBV7-2 to TRBJ1-4; 8 nucleotides agree with TRBD1. The V and J ends lost 5 bases and 4 bases, in that order; junction bases with no gene match: 3. CDR1 is SGHTA and CDR2 is FQGNSA in the germline V gene. This CDR3 has 14 residues.

The chain links TRBV6-6 to TRBJ1-5; TRBD1 agrees at 9 bases. The V and J ends lost 1 base and 3 bases, in that order; junction bases with no gene match: 4. The CDR3 length is 16 residues. From germline, CDR1 is MNHNY and CDR2 SVGAGI (reference sequence). CDR3 sequence (DNA): TGTGCCAGCAGTTACTTTGACAGGGGGGACAATCAGCCCCAGCATTTT. Translated: CASSYFDRGDNQPQHF.

This chain joins TRBV18 and TRBJ1-3, with D possibly matching TRBD1 (5 bases). Deletions cut 0 bases from V and 4 bases from J, with 13 bases between. The CDR3 spans 16 residues. The germline V gene has CDR1 KGHSH and CDR2 LQKENI. The CDR3 loop reads CASSPPAQGGGNTIYF. The CDR3 coding sequence is TGTGCCAGCTCACCACCGGCTCAGGGAGGGGGAAACACCATATATTTT.

The chain couples TRBV6-6 to TRBJ2-3; D possibly corresponds to TRBD2 (6 bases). The germline CDR1 and CDR2 sequences are MNHNY and SVGAGI (reference sequence). Trimming stripped 6 bases from V and 6 bases from J, with 19 bases between. The CDR3 consists of 15 residues. CDR3 residues: CASSPRTNPADTQYF. CDR3 nucleotide sequence: TGTGCCAGCAGCCCCAGGACTAATCCCGCCGATACGCAGTATTTT.

The gene calls are TRBV28 and TRBJ2-7; 7 bases align to TRBD2. The V gene end was trimmed by 6 bases and the J gene end by 3 bases; junction bases not matched to a gene: 8. The CDR3 is 14 residues long. Germline CDR1 is MDHEN and CDR2 is SYDVKM. CDR3 nucleotide sequence: TGTGCCAGCAGAGCAAGGGAGGGTTACTACGAGCAGTACTTC. This encodes CASRAREGYYEQYF.

V is TRBV28 and J is TRBJ2-2, with a possible D match to TRBD1 (5 bases). This CDR3 has 14 residues. V was shortened by 5 bases and J by 1 base, with 8 bases between the two germline ends. The germline V gene has CDR1 MDHEN and CDR2 SYDVKM. The CDR3 bases are TGTGCCAGCAGTCTCCAGGGGAACACCGGGGAGCTGTTTTTT. Translated, it gives CASSLQGNTGELFF.

The chain employs TRBV18 and TRBJ2-7; tentative D call: TRBD1 (5 bases). The V gene lost 4 bases and the J gene lost 3 bases, with 13 bases spanning the gap. CDR3 length equals 14 residues. Per the germline V gene, CDR1 is KGHSH and CDR2 is LQKENI. CDR3 DNA: TGTGCCAGCTCACACGGGCAGGGCCTCTACGAGCAGTACTTC. This encodes CASSHGQGLYEQYF.

This chain joins TRBV4-3 and TRBJ1-2; 9 nucleotides line up with TRBD1. V lost 0 bases and J lost 5; bases outside the gene matches: 4. Germline CDR1 is LGHNA and CDR2 is YSLEER. The CDR3 is 15 amino acids. The DNA of the CDR3 is TGCGCCAGCAGCCAAGATAGAGGACAGGGGTATGGCTACACCTTC. Translated, it gives CASSQDRGQGYGYTF.

The chain joins TRBV19 to TRBJ1-1; TRBD1 is a possible D gene (5 bases). V was clipped by 7 bases and J by 1 base, with 13 bases between them. Per the germline V gene, CDR1 is LNHDA and CDR2 is SQIVND (reference sequence). The CDR3 is 14 amino acids. The chain's CDR3 is CASMEGISNTEAFF. CDR3 bases: TGTGCCAGTATGGAGGGGATCTCGAACACTGAAGCTTTCTTT.

This rearrangement joins TRBV6-5 to TRBJ1-5, with 8 bases matching TRBD1. The CDR3 extends over 15 amino acids. J gave up 7 bases and V 7 bases, and 12 bases lay outside the gene matches. CDR1 and CDR2 (germline): MNHEY, SVGAGI. The CDR3 DNA reads as TGTGCCAGCAACCTGGGAGGACAGGGCTTCCAGCCCCAGCATTTT. It codes for CASNLGGQGFQPQHF.

V is TRBV5-1 and J is TRBJ2-2; D possibly corresponds to TRBD1 (5 bases). The CDR3 runs 15 residues. Between the trimmed V and J ends, which lost 2 bases and 8 bases, there was a span of 16 bases. Germline V gene lookup returns CDR1 SGHRS and CDR2 YFSETQ. The CDR3 DNA follows: TGCGCCAGCAGCTTTTTATCCAGGGCCTTGGGGGAGCTGTTTTTT. Translated: CASSFLSRALGELFF.

This clone has more than one count but fewer than ten. This chain uses TRBV18 with TRBJ1-1; D is uncertain. Looked up from germline, CDR1 is KGHSH and CDR2 is LQKENI. The CDR3 has 14 residues. Trimming shortened V by 1 base and J by 0 bases, and 6 bases separated the two germline ends. The CDR3: CASSPLSLNTEAFF. CDR3 nucleotides: TGTGCCAGCTCACCACTGAGCCTGAACACTGAAGCTTTCTTT.

The chain couples TRBV5-6 to TRBJ1-6; D gene unclear. This CDR3 contains 12 residues. V was clipped by 2 bases and J by 13 bases, with 10 bases between them. Germline assignment: CDR1 SGHDT and CDR2 YYEEEE. The CDR3 nucleotides are TGTGCCAGCAGCTTCGGGGTAAGGCCCCTCCACTTT. Translated: CASSFGVRPLHF. Full variable domain (outside the CDR3, taken from reference TRBV5-6 and TRBJ1-6): DAGVTQSPTHLIKTRGQQVTLRCSPKSGHDTVSWYQQALGQGPQFIFQYYEEEERQRGNFPDRFSGHQFPNYSSELNVNALLLGDSALYLCASSFGVRPLHFGNGTRLTVT.

V gene TRBV3-1 (or the pseudogene TRBV3-2) combines with J gene TRBJ1-6; perhaps TRBD1 as D (6 bases). V was clipped by 0 bases and J by 2 bases, with 8 bases between them. CDR3 size: 16 residues. The V gene's germline CDR1 is LGHDT and CDR2 YNNKEL (reference sequence). The CDR3 loop is CASSQDRGTYNSPLHF. In DNA form, the CDR3 reads TGTGCCAGCAGCCAAGACAGGGGAACCTATAATTCACCCCTCCACTTT.

J is TRBJ1-2 and V is TRBV19, with unresolved D. Germline assignment: CDR1 LNHDA and CDR2 SQIVND (reference sequence). The CDR3 consists of 19 residues. The V and J ends lost 5 bases and 2 bases respectively, with 27 bases between them. CDR3 sequence: CASSVYGPEAGPHNYGYTF. The DNA for the CDR3 is TGTGCCAGTAGTGTCTACGGGCCCGAGGCTGGGCCCCACAACTATGGCTACACCTTC.

The J gene is TRBJ1-1, the V gene TRBV19, with D tentatively TRBD1 (5 bases). The CDR3 extends over 14 amino acids. With 1 base removed from V and 4 bases from J, the gap between germline ends came to 10 bases. Germline-derived CDR1 and CDR2 are LNHDA and SQIVND (reference sequence). The CDR3 sequence: CASSIVRGSTEAFF. The CDR3 DNA reads as TGTGCCAGTAGTATAGTACGGGGGAGCACTGAAGCTTTCTTT.

This chain joins TRBV10-3 and TRBJ1-1; D remains ambiguous. Germline values: CDR1 ENHRY, CDR2 SYGVKD. V was trimmed by 6 bases and J by 3 bases, leaving 11 bases between them. The CDR3 sequence is 13 residues long. The CDR3 bases are TGTGCCATCAGCCCGCAAAAAGACACTGAAGCTTTCTTT. Translation: CAISPQKDTEAFF.

V is TRBV5-6 and J is TRBJ1-1; D call uncertain. The CDR3 loop spans 13 amino acids. Germline CDR1 SGHDT, CDR2 YYEEEE. Trimming cost V 1 base and J 6 bases, with 10 bases left between them. In DNA form, the CDR3 reads TGTGCCAGCAGCTTGTTAGGAGGCGCTGAAGCTTTCTTT. It specifies CASSLLGGAEAFF.